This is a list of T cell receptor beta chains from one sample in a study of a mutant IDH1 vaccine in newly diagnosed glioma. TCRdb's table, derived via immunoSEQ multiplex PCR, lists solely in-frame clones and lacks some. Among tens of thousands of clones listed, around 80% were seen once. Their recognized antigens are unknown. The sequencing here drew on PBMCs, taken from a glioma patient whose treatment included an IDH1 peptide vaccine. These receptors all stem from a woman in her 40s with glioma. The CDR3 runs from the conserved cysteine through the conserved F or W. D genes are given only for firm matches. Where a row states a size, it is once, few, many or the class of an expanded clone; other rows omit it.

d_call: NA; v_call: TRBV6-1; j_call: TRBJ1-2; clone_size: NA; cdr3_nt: TGTGCCAGCAGTGAAGCCCACAGGGCCCTCTGGAACTATGGCTACACCTTC; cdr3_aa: CASSEAHRALWNYGYTF
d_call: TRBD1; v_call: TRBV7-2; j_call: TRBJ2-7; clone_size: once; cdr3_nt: TGTGCCAGCAGCCCGGATTACAGGGGGCTGAATATGAGGTACTTC; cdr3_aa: CASSPDYRGLNMRYF
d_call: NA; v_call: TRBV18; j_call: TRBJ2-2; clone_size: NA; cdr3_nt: TGTGCCAGCTCACCCCGGATGGCGGACACCGGGGAGCTGTTTTTT; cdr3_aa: CASSPRMADTGELFF
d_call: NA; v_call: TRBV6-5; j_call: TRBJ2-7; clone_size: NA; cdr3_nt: TGTGCCAGCAGTTACTCGGCAGGCTACGAGCAGTACTTC; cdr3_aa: CASSYSAGYEQYF
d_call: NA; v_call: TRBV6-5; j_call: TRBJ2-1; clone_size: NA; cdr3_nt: TGTGCCTCTGGGGCCCATTTCTCCTACAATGAGCAGTTCTTC; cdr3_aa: CASGAHFSYNEQFF
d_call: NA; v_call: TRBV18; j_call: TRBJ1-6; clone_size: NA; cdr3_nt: TGTGCCAGCTCGTCGGGACTGAATAATTCACCCCTCCACTTT; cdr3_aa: CASSSGLNNSPLHF
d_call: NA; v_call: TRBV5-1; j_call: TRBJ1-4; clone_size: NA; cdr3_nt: TGCGCCACCCAGTCCGGTTTGCGTGAAAAACTGTTTTTT; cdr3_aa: CATQSGLREKLFF
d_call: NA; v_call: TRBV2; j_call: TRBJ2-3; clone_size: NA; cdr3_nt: TGTGCCAGCCGCCCCTGGGATGCCGGGCCCCTGACGCAGTATTTT; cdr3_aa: CASRPWDAGPLTQYF
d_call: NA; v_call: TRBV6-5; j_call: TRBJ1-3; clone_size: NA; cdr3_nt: TGTGCCAGCAGGCTCGGACAGATCTCTGGAAACACCATATATTTT; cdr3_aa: CASRLGQISGNTIYF
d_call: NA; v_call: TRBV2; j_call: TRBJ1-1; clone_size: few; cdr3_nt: TGTGCCAGCAGTGAGGAAGGAGGGGGCACTGAAGCTTTCTTT; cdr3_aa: CASSEEGGGTEAFF
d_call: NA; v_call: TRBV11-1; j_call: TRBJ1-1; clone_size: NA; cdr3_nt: TGTGCCAGCAGCTTAAGATCTCGCCTTGAAGCTTTCTTT; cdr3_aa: CASSLRSRLEAFF
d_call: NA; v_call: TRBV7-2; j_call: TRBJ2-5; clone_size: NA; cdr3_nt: TGTGCCAGCAGTTACGGGGGTTCGGGAGAGACCCAGTACTTC; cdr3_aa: CASSYGGSGETQYF
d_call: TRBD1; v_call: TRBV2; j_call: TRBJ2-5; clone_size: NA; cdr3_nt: TGTGCCAGCACCTTGCTCAGGGGGCGGGCTGAGACCCAGTACTTC; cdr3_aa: CASTLLRGRAETQYF
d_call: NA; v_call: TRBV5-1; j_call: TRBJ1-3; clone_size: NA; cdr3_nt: TGCGCCAGCAGTGCCGACTACTCTGGAAACACCATATATTTT; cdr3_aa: CASSADYSGNTIYF
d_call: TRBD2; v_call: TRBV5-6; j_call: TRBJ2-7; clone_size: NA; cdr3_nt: TGTGCCAGCAGCTACCCCACCGGGACCAGCGGGGGTGAGCAGTACTTC; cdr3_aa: CASSYPTGTSGGEQYF
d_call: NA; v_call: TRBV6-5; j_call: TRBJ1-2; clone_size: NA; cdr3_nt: TGTGCCAGCAGTCACCGAACTAATGGCTACACCTTC; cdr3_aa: CASSHRTNGYTF
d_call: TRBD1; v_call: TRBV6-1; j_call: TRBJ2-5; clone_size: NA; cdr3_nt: TGTGCCAGCAGTGAAGTACGGGGACAGGGGGAGACCCAGTACTTC; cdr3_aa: CASSEVRGQGETQYF
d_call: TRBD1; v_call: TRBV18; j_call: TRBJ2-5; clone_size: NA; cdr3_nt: TGTGCCAGCTCACCCCAACAGGGGGCGGAAGAGACCCAGTACTTC; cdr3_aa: CASSPQQGAEETQYF
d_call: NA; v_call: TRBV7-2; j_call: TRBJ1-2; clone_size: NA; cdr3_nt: TGTGCCAGCAGCACCCGGGACACCCTGGGTGGCTACACCTTC; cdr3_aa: CASSTRDTLGGYTF
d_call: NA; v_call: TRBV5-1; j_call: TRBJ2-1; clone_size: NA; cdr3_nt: TGCGCCAGCAGCCTTGAGGGGACTCCCTACAATGAGCAGTTCTTC; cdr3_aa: CASSLEGTPYNEQFF
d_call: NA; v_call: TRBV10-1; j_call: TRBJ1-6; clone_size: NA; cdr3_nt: TGCGCCAGCAGTGTTGATTATAATTCACCCCTCCACTTT; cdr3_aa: CASSVDYNSPLHF
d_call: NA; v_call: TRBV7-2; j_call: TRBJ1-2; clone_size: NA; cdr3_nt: TGTGCCAGCACTCCGGGGGGTGGCTACACCTTC; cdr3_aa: CASTPGGGYTF
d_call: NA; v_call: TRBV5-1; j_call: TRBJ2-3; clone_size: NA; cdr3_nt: TGCGCCAGCAGCTTGGCCACGGCGGCAGATACGCAGTATTTT; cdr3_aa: CASSLATAADTQYF
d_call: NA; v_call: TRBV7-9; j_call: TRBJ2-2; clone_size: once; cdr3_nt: TGTGCCAGCACCCTACCGTTTTGGGACACAAACACCGGGGAGCTGTTTTTT; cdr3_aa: CASTLPFWDTNTGELFF
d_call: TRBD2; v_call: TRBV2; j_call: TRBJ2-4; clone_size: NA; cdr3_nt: TGTGCCAGCAGTCAGCTAGCGGGGAGGAACATTCAGTACTTC; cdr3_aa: CASSQLAGRNIQYF
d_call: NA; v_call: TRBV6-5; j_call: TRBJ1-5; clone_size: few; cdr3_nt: TGTGCCAGCAGTTACTCCAGGGCGCTACGGCCCCAGCATTTT; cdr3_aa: CASSYSRALRPQHF
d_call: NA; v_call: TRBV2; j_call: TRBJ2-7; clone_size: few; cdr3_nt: TGTGCCAGCCAGGTCGGTGACGAGCAGTACTTC; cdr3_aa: CASQVGDEQYF
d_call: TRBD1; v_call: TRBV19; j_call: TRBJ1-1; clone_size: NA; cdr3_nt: TGTGCCAGTAGTATAGGGTGGGACAGGGGGCTTTATACTGAAGCTTTCTTT; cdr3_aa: CASSIGWDRGLYTEAFF
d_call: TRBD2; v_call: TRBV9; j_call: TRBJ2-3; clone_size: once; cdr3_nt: TGTGCCAGCAGCGTTAGCGGGGGTCAAGATACGCAGTATTTT; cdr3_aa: CASSVSGGQDTQYF
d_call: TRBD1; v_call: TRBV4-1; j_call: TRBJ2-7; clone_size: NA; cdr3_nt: TGCGCCAGCAGCCAAGTCGACAGGGGGTCCTACGAGCAGTACTTC; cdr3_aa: CASSQVDRGSYEQYF
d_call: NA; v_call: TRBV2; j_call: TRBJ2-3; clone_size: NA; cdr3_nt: TGTGCCAGGCAGGCCCTACAGGGACCCACAGATACGCAGTATTTT; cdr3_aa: CARQALQGPTDTQYF
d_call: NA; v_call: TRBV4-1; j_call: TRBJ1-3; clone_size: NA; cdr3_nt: TGCGCCAGCAGCCCCTGGGGCCTCGATGGAAACACCATATATTTT; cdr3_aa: CASSPWGLDGNTIYF
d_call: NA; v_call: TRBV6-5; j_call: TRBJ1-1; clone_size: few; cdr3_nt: TGTGCCAGCAGTTATAAGGGGGGCGGGAAAGCTTTCTTT; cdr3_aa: CASSYKGGGKAFF
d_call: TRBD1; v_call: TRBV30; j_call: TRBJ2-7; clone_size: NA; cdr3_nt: TGTGCCTGGAACTCCGGACAGGGGGCTTCTGACGAGCAGTACTTC; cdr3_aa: CAWNSGQGASDEQYF
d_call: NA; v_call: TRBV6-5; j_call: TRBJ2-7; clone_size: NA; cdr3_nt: TGTGCCAGCAGTAACTTACAGGGCTCCTACGAGCAGTACTTC; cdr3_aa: CASSNLQGSYEQYF
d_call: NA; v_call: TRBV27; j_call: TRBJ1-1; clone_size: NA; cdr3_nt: TGTGCCAGCAGTCCCTGGCCCTACGGGACTGAAGCTTTCTTT; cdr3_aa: CASSPWPYGTEAFF
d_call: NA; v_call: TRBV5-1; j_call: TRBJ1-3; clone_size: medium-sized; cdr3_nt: TGCGCCAGCAGCTTGAAAGCCTCTGGAAACACCATATATTTT; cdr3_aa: CASSLKASGNTIYF
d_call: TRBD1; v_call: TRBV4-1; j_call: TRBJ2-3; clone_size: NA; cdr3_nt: TGCGCCAGCAGCCAAAAACCCGACCCGGGACAGGGATCAGTCTCAGATACGCAGTATTTT; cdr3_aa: CASSQKPDPGQGSVSDTQYF
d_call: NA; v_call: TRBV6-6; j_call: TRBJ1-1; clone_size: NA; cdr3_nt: TGTGCCGGGGGGTGGGGCGGGCACACTGAAGCTTTCTTT; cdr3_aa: CAGGWGGHTEAFF
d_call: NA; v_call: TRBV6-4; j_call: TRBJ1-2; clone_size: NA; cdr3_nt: TGTGCCAGCAGTGACTCGATGGGAAACTATGGCTACACCTTC; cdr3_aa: CASSDSMGNYGYTF
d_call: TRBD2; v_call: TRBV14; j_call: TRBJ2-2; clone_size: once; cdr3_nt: TGTGCCAGCAGCCAACTAGCGGGGAACACCGGGGAGCTGTTTTTT; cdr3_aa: CASSQLAGNTGELFF
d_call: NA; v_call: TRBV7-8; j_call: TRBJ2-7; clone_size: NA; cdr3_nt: TGTGCCAGCAGCCCACGGATTTCCTACGAGCAGTACTTC; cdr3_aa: CASSPRISYEQYF
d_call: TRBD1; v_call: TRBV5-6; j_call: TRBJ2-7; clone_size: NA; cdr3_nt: TGTGCCAGCAGCTTTTGGACAGGGGGTTACGAGCAGTACTTC; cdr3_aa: CASSFWTGGYEQYF
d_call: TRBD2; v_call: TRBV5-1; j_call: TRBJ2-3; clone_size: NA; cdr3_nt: TGCGCCAGCAGCCCCGGAGCGGGGCAGGCAGATACGCAGTATTTT; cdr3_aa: CASSPGAGQADTQYF
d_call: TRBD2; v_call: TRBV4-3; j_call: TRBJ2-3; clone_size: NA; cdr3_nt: TGCGCCAGCAGCCAAGATCCCACTAGCGGGACTAGCACAGATACGCAGTATTTT; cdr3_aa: CASSQDPTSGTSTDTQYF
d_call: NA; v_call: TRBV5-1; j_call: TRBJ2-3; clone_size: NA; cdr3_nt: TGCGCCAGCAGCTTGGCGGGTATCCCCCAGGGCACGCAGTATTTT; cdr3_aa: CASSLAGIPQGTQYF
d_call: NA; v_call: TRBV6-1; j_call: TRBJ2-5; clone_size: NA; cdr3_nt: TGTGCCAGCAGTGACTTGGGGTGGGGCCAAGAGACCCAGTACTTC; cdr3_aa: CASSDLGWGQETQYF
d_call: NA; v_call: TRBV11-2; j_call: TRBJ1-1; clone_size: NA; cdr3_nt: TGTGCCAGCAGTCTTTTTGGGTTGAACACTGAAGCTTTCTTT; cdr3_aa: CASSLFGLNTEAFF
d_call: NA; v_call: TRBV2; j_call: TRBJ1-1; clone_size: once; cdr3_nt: TGTGCCAGCAGTGAGCAGGGTCTTCAGAACACTGAAGCTTTCTTT; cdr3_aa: CASSEQGLQNTEAFF
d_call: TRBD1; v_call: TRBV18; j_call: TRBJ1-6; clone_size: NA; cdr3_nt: TGTGCCAGCTCACCACCGACAGGGGATTATTCACCCCTCCACTTT; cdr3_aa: CASSPPTGDYSPLHF
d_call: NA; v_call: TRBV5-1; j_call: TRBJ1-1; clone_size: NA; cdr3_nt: TGCGCCAGCAGCTTGGGCAGCATGAACACTGAAGCTTTCTTT; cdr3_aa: CASSLGSMNTEAFF
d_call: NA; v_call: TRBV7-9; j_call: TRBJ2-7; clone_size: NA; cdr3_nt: TGTGCCAGCAGCTTCACAGGAGGCGAGCAGTACTTC; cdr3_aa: CASSFTGGEQYF
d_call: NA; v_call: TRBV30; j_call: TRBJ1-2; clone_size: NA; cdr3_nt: TGTGCCTGGAGTACCTCCGGGGGCCTTGGCTACACCTTC; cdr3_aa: CAWSTSGGLGYTF
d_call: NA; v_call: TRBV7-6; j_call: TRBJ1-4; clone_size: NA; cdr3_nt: TGTGCCAGCAGCCCACGAGGGGGTATAAGTGAAAAACTGTTTTTT; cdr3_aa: CASSPRGGISEKLFF
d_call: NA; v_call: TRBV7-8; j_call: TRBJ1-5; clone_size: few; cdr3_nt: TGTGCCAGCAGCTTAGGGACGGGCCAGCCCCAGCATTTT; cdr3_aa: CASSLGTGQPQHF
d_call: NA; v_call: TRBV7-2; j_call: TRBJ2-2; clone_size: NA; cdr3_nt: TGTGCCAGCAGCAAGTACAGGGACACCGGGGAGCTGTTTTTT; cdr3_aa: CASSKYRDTGELFF
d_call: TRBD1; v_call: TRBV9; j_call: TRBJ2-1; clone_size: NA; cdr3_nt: TGTGCCAGCAGCGTAGTGAGTACAGGGGGCGATGAGCAGTTCTTC; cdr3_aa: CASSVVSTGGDEQFF